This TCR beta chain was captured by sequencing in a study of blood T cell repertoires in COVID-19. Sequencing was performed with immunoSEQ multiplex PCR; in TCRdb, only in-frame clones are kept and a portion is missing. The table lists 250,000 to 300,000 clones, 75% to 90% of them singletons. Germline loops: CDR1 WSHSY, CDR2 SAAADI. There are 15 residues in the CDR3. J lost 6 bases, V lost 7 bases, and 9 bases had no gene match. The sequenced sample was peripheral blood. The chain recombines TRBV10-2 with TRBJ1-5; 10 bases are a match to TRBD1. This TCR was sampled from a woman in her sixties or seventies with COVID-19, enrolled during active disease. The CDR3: CASTDPGQGGQPQHF. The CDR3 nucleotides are TGCGCCAGCACCGACCCCGGACAGGGGGGTCAGCCCCAGCATTTT.